The 30 T cell receptor beta chains below all came from one sample that was sequenced in a study of blood T cells in healthy people across ages. Through a sample-barcoded 5' primer and a J-beta primer mix, a second PCR was run for roughly 7 to 12 cycles. TCRdb redid the calling of the 5' RACE reads with MiXCR, one entry per CDR3 protein. Here the sample spans about 940,000 distinct CDR3 sequences, 40% to 60% being singletons. The sequencing input was blood. The receptors stem from a man younger than 40 in good health.

The rearrangement joins TRBV29-1 to TRBJ2-5; D possibly corresponds to TRBD1 (6 bases). This CDR3 is 13 amino acids long. V lost 0 bases, J lost 5 bases, and 10 bases lay in between. The V gene's germline CDR1 is SQVTM and CDR2 ANQGSEA. The CDR3 is CSVEEGGRETQYF. CDR3 nucleotides: TGCAGCGTTGAAGAAGGGGGACGGGAGACCCAGTACTTC.

This clonotype was seen a handful of times. V gene TRBV20-1 combines with J gene TRBJ2-1; TRBD2 matches at 11 bases. V dropped 5 bases and J dropped 7; count of bases not matched to a gene: 13. The CDR3 is 16 amino acids. Germline V lookup: CDR1 DFQATT, CDR2 SNEGSKA (reference sequence). The CDR3 protein is CSAVYSGRVVGNEQFF. CDR3 sequence (DNA): TGCAGTGCTGTGTATAGCGGGAGGGTAGTAGGGAATGAGCAGTTCTTC.

This rearrangement joins TRBV29-1 to TRBJ2-5; possible D gene TRBD2, 6 bases. Trimming stripped 1 base from V and 1 base from J, with 10 bases between. The CDR3 covers 14 residues. The germline V gene encodes CDR1 SQVTM and CDR2 ANQGSEA. The CDR3 region is CSVEAGEAQETQYF. Here the CDR3 DNA reads TGCAGCGTTGAAGCGGGGGAGGCCCAAGAGACCCAGTACTTC. Filled out from reference TRBV29-1 and TRBJ2-5, the complete variable domain reads SAVISQKPSRDICQRGTSLTIQCQVDSQVTMMFWYRQQPGQSLTLIATANQGSEATYESGFVIDKFPISRPNLTFSTLTVSNMSPEDSSIYLCSVEAGEAQETQYFGPGTRLLVL.

This chain links TRBV20-1 with TRBJ1-5; D may be TRBD1 (6 bases). This CDR3 contains 14 residues. The V gene lost 6 bases and the J gene lost 0 bases, with 12 bases spanning the gap. Germline V gene lookup returns CDR1 DFQATT and CDR2 SNEGSKA (reference sequence). This CDR3 is CSAKGGFSNQPQHF. The CDR3 DNA follows: TGCAGTGCCAAGGGGGGTTTTAGCAATCAGCCCCAGCATTTT.

The rearrangement joins TRBV9 to TRBJ2-3; TRBD2 agrees at 8 bases. Germline V gives CDR1 SGDLS, CDR2 YYNGEE. This CDR3 spans 16 amino acids. With V trimmed by 4 bases and J by 7 bases, 14 bases remained unmatched. The CDR3 sequence is CASSRDSGGGTNTQYF. The CDR3 region has the DNA TGTGCCAGCAGCCGAGACTCGGGGGGGGGCACGAATACGCAGTATTTT.

There are a few counts of this clonotype. This chain uses TRBV10-2 with TRBJ2-3, with D possibly TRBD2 on 7 matching bases. The V gene lost 5 bases and the J gene lost 3 bases, with 18 bases spanning the gap. This CDR3 region has 16 residues. Germline CDR1 reads WSHSY; CDR2 reads SAAADI. CDR3 residues: CASSFGTGGTTDTQYF. CDR3 nucleotides: TGCGCCAGCAGTTTCGGGACGGGGGGCACGACAGATACGCAGTATTTT.

The chain has TRBV5-1 and TRBJ2-1; 9 bases are shared with TRBD2. Germline trimming cut 4 bases from V and 8 bases from J; bases unmatched to any gene: 16. Germline V gene data show CDR1 as SGHRS and CDR2 as YFSETQ. The length of the CDR3 is 17 residues. In DNA form, the CDR3 reads TGCGCCAGCAGCAACTCCGCGGCGGGGGGGCCGTTTCATGAGCAGTTCTTC. Protein sequence: CASSNSAAGGPFHEQFF.

The table lists this clonotype with a few counts. The chain combines TRBV7-2 with TRBJ2-1; TRBD2 matches at 8 bases. The CDR3 runs 14 residues. V trimming: 5 bases; J trimming: 6 bases; junction bases outside the gene matches: 6. Germline V CDR1 and CDR2: SGHTA, FQGNSA. CDR3 sequence: CASSLLAGPNEQFF. CDR3 in DNA: TGTGCCAGCAGCCTATTAGCGGGGCCCAATGAGCAGTTCTTC.

The CDR3 loop is CASKQGFGNSYEQYF. CDR3 bases: TGTGCCAGTAAACAGGGTTTTGGTAACTCCTACGAGCAGTACTTC. The chain carries TRBV6-5 and TRBJ2-7; D possibly corresponds to TRBD1 (6 bases). The germline gives CDR1 MNHEY, CDR2 SVGAGI. V lost 9 bases and J 0 bases, leaving 18 bases between the germline ends. There are 15 residues in the CDR3.

The table lists this clonotype with a few counts. The rearrangement uses TRBV10-3 and TRBJ2-5; D may be TRBD1 or TRBD2 (5 bases each). CDR3 size: 13 residues. With 6 bases removed from V and 1 base from J, the gap between germline ends came to 9 bases. Germline V gene sequence: CDR1 ENHRY, CDR2 SYGVKD. Here the CDR3 reads CAISLGTQETQYF. In DNA, the CDR3 is TGTGCCATCAGCCTCGGGACCCAAGAGACCCAGTACTTC.

This clonotype was found many times. The chain recombines TRBV15 with TRBJ1-5; D remains ambiguous. Germline assignment: CDR1 LNHNV and CDR2 YYDKDF (reference sequence). Trimming removed 0 bases at V and 1 base at J, with 7 bases between. The length of the CDR3 is 15 residues. CDR3 nucleotide sequence: TGTGCCACCAGCAGAGATCCGGGCAGCAATCAGCCCCAGCATTTT. It codes for CATSRDPGSNQPQHF. Combining the CDR3 with reference TRBV15 and TRBJ1-5 gives the whole variable domain DAMVIQNPRYQVTQFGKPVTLSCSQTLNHNVMYWYQQKSSQAPKLLFHYYDKDFNNEADTPDNFQSRRPNTSFCFLDIRSPGLGDTAMYLCATSRDPGSNQPQHFGDGTRLSIL.

This chain uses TRBV4-1 with TRBJ2-7; either TRBD1 or TRBD2 may fit D (5 bases each). The CDR3 has 14 residues. V lost 1 base, J lost 2 bases, and 9 bases lay in between. Germline CDR1 MGHRA, CDR2 YSYEKL. The DNA for the CDR3 is TGCGCCAGCAGCCAAGGGGACGGCGCCTACGAGCAGTACTTC. Protein product: CASSQGDGAYEQYF.

This clonotype was seen only a few times. The rearrangement joins TRBV28 to TRBJ1-2, with 7 bases that match TRBD1. The CDR3 covers 14 residues. Per germline, CDR1 MDHEN and CDR2 SYDVKM. The trim removed 4 bases at V and 3 bases at J, leaving 5 bases unmatched. The CDR3 bases are TGTGCCAGCAGTTCCCAGGGGGTTTACTATGGCTACACCTTC. Translated: CASSSQGVYYGYTF.

For this clonotype: A much larger clone differs from this one at a single base, so this may be a read error. The V and J genes are TRBV5-1 and TRBJ2-5; 11 nucleotides match TRBD2. Trimming cost V 0 bases and J 6 bases; bases outside gene matches: 7. This CDR3 spans 16 amino acids. Germline CDR1 reads SGHRS; CDR2 reads YFSETQ. CDR3 residues: CASSLEAASGRQTQYF. The CDR3 DNA sequence: TGCGCCAGCAGCTTGGAAGCTGCTAGCGGGAGGCAGACCCAGTACTTC.

The CDR3 DNA is TGTGCCAGCAGGACGAGGGACAGCCCCTACGAGCAGTACTTC. It translates to CASRTRDSPYEQYF. The J gene is TRBJ2-5, the V gene TRBV27, with 7 bases fitting TRBD1. TRBJ2-7 explains the end of the DNA better; the J call may be wrong. The CDR3 extends over 14 amino acids. Germline CDR1 reads MNHEY; CDR2 reads SMNVEV (reference sequence).

The chain has TRBV12-3 or TRBV12-4 and TRBJ1-6, with 8 positions matching TRBD1. V lost 8 bases to trimming and J lost 7 bases; unmatched junction nucleotides: 7. The CDR3 is 14 residues long. Here the CDR3 reads CASGQGARNSPLHF. The CDR3 region has the DNA TGTGCCAGCGGTCAGGGGGCGAGAAATTCACCCCTCCACTTT.

To note about this clonotype: Compared with germline, one end of the junction differs, possibly owing to a read error. The chain employs TRBV5-6 and TRBJ2-5; 10 bases are shared with TRBD2. The length of the CDR3 is 13 residues. Germline loops: CDR1 SGHDT, CDR2 YYEEEE. The CDR3 here is CAGSLGLAETQYF. Written as DNA, the CDR3 is TGTGCCGGCAGCTTGGGACTAGCGGAGACCCAGTACTTC.

This chain connects TRBV30 to TRBJ2-7; D is unresolved. This CDR3 is 12 amino acids long. V lost 1 base to trimming and J lost 0 bases, with 4 bases between them. Per the germline V gene, CDR1 is GTSNPN and CDR2 is SVGIG (reference sequence). The CDR3 DNA reads as TGTGCCTGGAGTGACTCCTCCTACGAGCAGTACTTC. Its translation: CAWSDSSYEQYF.

The V gene is TRBV7-2, the J gene TRBJ2-7; D remains unclear. The germline gives CDR1 SGHTA, CDR2 FQGNSA. V lost 5 bases to trimming and J lost 4 bases, with 9 bases between them. This CDR3 has 12 amino acids. The CDR3 DNA follows: TGTGCCAGCAGCCAAATACAATACGAGCAGTACTTC. This encodes CASSQIQYEQYF.

This rearrangement joins TRBV4-1 to TRBJ2-7; D is uncertain. Deletions cut 3 bases from V and 0 bases from J, with 18 bases between. Germline loops: CDR1 MGHRA, CDR2 YSYEKL. This CDR3 has 17 residues. The CDR3 spells CASSQGSARRPSYEQYF. CDR3 DNA sequence: TGCGCCAGCAGCCAGGGAAGTGCTAGGAGACCCTCCTACGAGCAGTACTTC.

The V gene is TRBV20-1, the J gene TRBJ2-3, with TRBD1 as a possible D gene (6 bases). Trimming took 6 bases from V and 6 from J, leaving 13 bases between them. Germline V CDR1 and CDR2: DFQATT, SNEGSKA (reference sequence). The CDR3 has 12 amino acids. CDR3 sequence reads: CSASTGMDTQYF. The CDR3 DNA follows: TGCAGTGCGTCAACAGGGATGGATACGCAGTATTTT.

A single count supports this clonotype. CDR3 sequence (DNA): TGTGCCAGCAGCGCTAGCAATACGCAGTATTTT. Protein product: CASSASNTQYF. The V and J genes are TRBV7-2 and TRBJ2-3; D perhaps matches TRBD2 (5 bases). Looked up from germline, CDR1 is SGHTA and CDR2 is FQGNSA. The length of the CDR3 is 11 residues. Trimming took off 5 bases at V and 7 bases at J, with 7 bases between the two ends.

This chain uses TRBV4-1 with TRBJ2-7; 9 nucleotides agree with TRBD2. The germline gives CDR1 MGHRA, CDR2 YSYEKL. The CDR3 loop spans 15 amino acids. V was pared by 4 bases and J by 5 bases, with 9 bases of the junction left unmatched. The CDR3 sequence is CASSPPPSGDHEQYF. The CDR3 DNA is TGCGCCAGCAGCCCCCCCCCTAGCGGGGACCACGAGCAGTACTTC.

As regards this clonotype: A read error may account for a junction end that differs from germline. The chain links TRBV7-2 to TRBJ1-3, with D tentatively TRBD1 (5 bases). The CDR3 has 15 residues. Germline V gene lookup returns CDR1 SGHTA and CDR2 FQGNSA. CDR3 residues: CAGSLDGAAGNTIYF. CDR3 in DNA: TGTGCCGGCAGCTTAGACGGGGCGGCTGGAAACACCATATATTTT. The variable domain in full, completed from reference TRBV7-2 and TRBJ1-3, reads GAGVSQSPSNKVTEKGKDVELRCDPISGHTALYWYRQSLGQGLEFLIYFQGNSAPDKSGLPSDRFSAERTGGSVSTLTIQRTQQEDSAVYLCAGSLDGAAGNTIYFGEGSWLTVV.

In this sample, this clonotype turned up a few times. The V gene is TRBV28, the J gene TRBJ2-5; tentative D call: TRBD2 (5 bases). Trimming removed 1 base at V and 11 bases at J, with 23 bases between. Germline V CDR1 and CDR2: MDHEN, SYDVKM. The CDR3 contains 16 residues. CDR3 bases: TGTGCCAGCAGTTTATCGGCGAGCGTGGAAATCCCGGGGCAGTACTTC. Protein product: CASSLSASVEIPGQYF.

A remark on this clonotype: This sequence may be a read error, since a much larger clone differs from it by one base. No conserved phenylalanine or tryptophan is present at the end of the CDR3, so a read error is the likely explanation. The J gene is TRBJ2-7, the V gene TRBV24-1; perhaps TRBD1 as D (7 bases). The DNA matches TRBJ2-5 better at its end, which makes the J call doubtful. The germline CDR1 and CDR2 sequences are KGHDR and SFDVKD. This CDR3 is 17 amino acids long. The CDR3 sequence is CATSDLSSGGFQETQYY. CDR3 DNA: TGTGCCACCAGTGATTTAAGCTCAGGGGGGTTTCAAGAGACCCAGTACTAC.

V gene TRBV6-5 combines with J gene TRBJ1-1, with D perhaps matching TRBD1 (5 bases). V lost 0 bases, J lost 5 bases, and 13 bases lay in between. Germline-derived CDR1 and CDR2 are MNHEY and SVGAGI. This CDR3 has 15 residues. For the CDR3, the DNA is TGTGCCAGCAGTTACTCATACGGGGGGGAGACTGAAGCTTTCTTT. Protein product: CASSYSYGGETEAFF.

Only a few counts were recorded for this clonotype. V usage is TRBV10-3 and J usage is TRBJ1-5; 7 bases line up with TRBD1. Germline CDR1 reads ENHRY; CDR2 reads SYGVKD. The CDR3 runs to 16 residues. The V and J ends lost 3 bases and 2 bases, in that order; junction bases with no gene match: 7. The CDR3 nucleotides are TGTGCCATCAGTGATGCTAACAGGGGAGGCAATCAGCCCCAGCATTTT. It specifies CAISDANRGGNQPQHF.

This rearrangement joins TRBV4-3 to TRBJ2-4; the D is unclear. The CDR3 runs to 18 residues. Trimming took off 0 bases at V and 1 base at J, with 16 bases between the two ends. Per germline, CDR1 LGHNA and CDR2 YSLEER. CDR3 loop: CASSQDSQATAAKNIQYF. CDR3 nucleotides: TGCGCCAGCAGCCAAGATTCCCAGGCCACCGCGGCCAAAAACATTCAGTACTTC.

Only one count was recorded for this clonotype. The gene calls are TRBV7-2 and TRBJ2-3; 10 nucleotides line up with TRBD2. Unmatched junction bases numbered 14, after V lost 5 bases and J lost 3 bases. From germline, CDR1 is SGHTA and CDR2 FQGNSA. CDR3 length: 18 residues. This chain's CDR3 is CASSPEGPLAGVTDTQYF. The CDR3, as DNA: TGTGCCAGCAGCCCCGAGGGCCCCCTAGCGGGAGTAACAGATACGCAGTATTTT.